This T cell receptor beta chain was observed in a study of CD8+ T cells in alopecia areata (dated by TCRdb to the late 2010s). Looking at the study overall: The study used high-throughput TCRbeta sequencing to examine T cell clonal expansion in alopecia areata, in both the C3H/HeJ mouse model and human patients. TCRbeta CDR3 regions were amplified by immunoSEQ multiplex PCR with 35 Vbeta forward and 13 Jbeta reverse primers. Scalp clonality was compared across normal scalp (n=4), patchy alopecia areata scalp (n=8), and alopecia totalis/universalis scalp (n=8). Scalp tissue and sorted CD4+ and CD8+ peripheral blood T cells from patchy and totalis/universalis alopecia areata patients and from healthy controls were covered by human TCRbeta sequencing. RNA was obtained with the PAXgene miRNA kit for fixed scalp, the miRNeasy kit for PBMCs, and the RNeasy kit for mouse skin.

In this sample, this clone turned up a few times. The antigen this receptor binds is unknown. No base qualities exist here, and no much larger clone lies one base off it. Library preparation used the immunoSEQ multiplex PCR assay. RNA was extracted from all samples and reverse transcribed into cDNA, which served as template for TCR sequencing. SuperScript III was used for first-strand cDNA synthesis, primed with a 2:1 mix of oligo-dT and random hexamers. A synthetic immune receptor repertoire was used to gauge amplification bias, and whatever bias remained was removed computationally. The study's processing was this. After raw reads were preprocessed to remove errors, the CDR3 was defined following IMGT conventions as running from the conserved cysteine to phenylalanine. Clonality was calculated as 1 minus Shannon entropy normalized by log2 of the number of productive unique TCRs. CD4 or CD8 identity of scalp clones was inferred by cross-referencing scalp TCRbeta sequences with sorted blood CD4 and CD8 repertoires. What TCRdb holds here is the immuneACCESS table cut down to in-frame rearrangements. Part of the clones is not present; checked against another copy, under half of the missing clones reflect an unresolved V gene, and the others are unexplained. The V and J calls and clone size were taken over from that table, and D and trimming were inferred from the DNA. Across this sample there are about 82,000 clones, with roughly 51% seen only once. The ten largest account for around 5.7% of the sample.

According to the germline V gene, CDR1 reads WSHSY and CDR2 reads SAAADI. From the cysteine through the phenylalanine, the CDR3 covers 10 amino acids. Just the 30-base CDR3 DNA is kept, in frame starting at base 1. At the junction V is shortened by 11 bases and J by 9 bases, with 11 bases in between. Lesional scalp punch biopsies and peripheral blood were collected from alopecia areata patients. After PBMCs were isolated by density centrifugation and stained for CD3, CD4 and CD8, a FACSAria was used to sort CD4+ and CD8+ T cells. The untreated alopecia areata patients were recruited through a multicenter biomarker study. In several patients from the biomarker study, blood CD8+ T cells were sorted further into NKG2D-low and NKG2D-high fractions. Overall results and qualifications from the work: Compared with normal scalp, lesional scalp, particularly in alopecia totalis/universalis, had higher clonality and more expanded CD8+ clones, which suggests antigenic drive. Scalp TCR repertoire analysis is complicated because resident alphabeta T cells in normal human skin are also sequenced, whereas mouse skin is dominated by gammadelta T cells. Shared TCR sequences between patients were less evident than in mice, which may be partly attributable to HLA diversity in the patient population.

The source is a human donor with alopecia areata. The chain is encoded by TRBV10-2 joined to TRBJ2-1; TRBD2 is possibly the D segment (5 matching bases). Source material: NKG2D-high CD8+ T cells sorted from blood. The cell subset or site label, as the study defines it: sorted CD8+ NKG2D-high blood T cells. The CDR3 region: CAVRAVEQFF. The nucleotide sequence reads TGCGCCGTAAGAGCGGTTGAGCAGTTCTTC.